What follows is one TCR beta chain and its context. What it binds is not known. This entry is derived from a study of T-cell memory formation after mild COVID-19. Study context: TCR clusters were largely donor specific.

5'RACE with constant-segment primers built TCRalpha and TCRbeta cDNA libraries with UMIs. Via MiXCR, TCRdb re-called the 5' RACE reads, giving one row per CDR3 protein. Of about 290,000 distinct CDR3 sequences detected, about a sixth appear once; the ten largest clones hold about 21%. Study-wide results and limits: The pre-infection memory compartment contained some responding clones, suggesting cross-reactive memory joined. Mainly in CM and EM were contracting CD4+ clones; CD8+ were in EMRA.

There are 13 residues in the CDR3. Germline lookup yields CDR1 LGHNT and CDR2 FRNRAP. Trimming removed 0 bases at V and 3 bases at J, with 4 bases between. The origin of this receptor is a young man who had mild COVID-19 (a few samples of this study predate the infection). Cell type and time point are not known. This sequence joins TRBV12-5 and TRBJ2-3; no clear D. Sequenced: PBMCs or a T cell subset sorted from them (not recorded which). The CDR3 is CASGLVLTDTQYF. The CDR3 region has the DNA TGTGCTAGTGGTTTGGTACTGACAGATACGCAGTATTTT.